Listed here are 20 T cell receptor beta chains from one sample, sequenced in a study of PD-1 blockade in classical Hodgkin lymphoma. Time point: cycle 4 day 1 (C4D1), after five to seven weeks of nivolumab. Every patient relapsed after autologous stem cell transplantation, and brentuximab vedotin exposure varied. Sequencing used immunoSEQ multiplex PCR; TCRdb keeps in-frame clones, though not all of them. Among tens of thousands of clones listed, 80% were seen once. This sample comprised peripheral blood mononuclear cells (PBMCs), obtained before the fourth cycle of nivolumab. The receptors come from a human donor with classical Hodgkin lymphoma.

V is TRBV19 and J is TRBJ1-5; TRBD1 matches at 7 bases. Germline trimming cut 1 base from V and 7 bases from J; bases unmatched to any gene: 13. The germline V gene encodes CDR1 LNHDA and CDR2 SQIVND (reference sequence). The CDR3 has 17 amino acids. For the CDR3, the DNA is TGTGCCAGTAGTATAGGGCCAGGGGGGTGGATTCGACAGCCCCAGCATTTT. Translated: CASSIGPGGWIRQPQHF.

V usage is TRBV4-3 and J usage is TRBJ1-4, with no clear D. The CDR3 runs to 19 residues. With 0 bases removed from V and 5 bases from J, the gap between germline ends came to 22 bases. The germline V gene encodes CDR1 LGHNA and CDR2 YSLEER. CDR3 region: CASSQDPFRSQVANEKLFF. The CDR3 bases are TGCGCCAGCAGCCAAGATCCATTTAGAAGCCAAGTGGCCAATGAAAAACTGTTTTTT.

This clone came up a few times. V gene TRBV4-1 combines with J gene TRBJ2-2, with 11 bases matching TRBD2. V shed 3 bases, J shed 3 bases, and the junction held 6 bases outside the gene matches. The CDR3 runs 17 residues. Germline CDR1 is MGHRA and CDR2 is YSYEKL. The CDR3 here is CASSHRPGLADTGELFF. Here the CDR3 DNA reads TGCGCCAGCAGCCACCGACCGGGACTAGCGGACACCGGGGAGCTGTTTTTT.

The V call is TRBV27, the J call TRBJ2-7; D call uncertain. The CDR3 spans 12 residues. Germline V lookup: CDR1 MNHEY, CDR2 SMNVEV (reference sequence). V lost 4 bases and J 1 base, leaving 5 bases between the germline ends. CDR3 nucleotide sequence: TGTGCCAGCAGTTCTCTTTCCTACGAGCAGTACTTC. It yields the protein CASSSLSYEQYF.

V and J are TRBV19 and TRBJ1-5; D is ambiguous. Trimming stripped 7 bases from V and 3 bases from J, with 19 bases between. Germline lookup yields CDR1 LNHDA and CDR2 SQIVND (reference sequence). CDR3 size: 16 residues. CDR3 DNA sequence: TGTGCCAGTACCTCCCGGGGAGGGAGCTTCAATCAGCCCCAGCATTTT. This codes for CASTSRGGSFNQPQHF.

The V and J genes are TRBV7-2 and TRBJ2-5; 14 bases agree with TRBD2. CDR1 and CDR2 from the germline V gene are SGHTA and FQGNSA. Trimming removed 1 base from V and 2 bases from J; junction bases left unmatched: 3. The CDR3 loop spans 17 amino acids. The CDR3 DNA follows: TGTGCCAGCAGCTTAGAGCGACTAGCGGGGGGGCAAGAGACCCAGTACTTC. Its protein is CASSLERLAGGQETQYF.

CDR3: CASSLEARGKQYF. The CDR3, as DNA: TGTGCCAGCAGCTTAGAAGCTCGGGGAAAGCAGTACTTC. The chain couples TRBV7-2 to TRBJ2-7; D is perhaps TRBD2 (5 bases). The CDR3 sequence is 13 residues long. V lost 1 base to trimming and J lost 8 bases, with 12 bases between them. Per germline, CDR1 SGHTA and CDR2 FQGNSA.

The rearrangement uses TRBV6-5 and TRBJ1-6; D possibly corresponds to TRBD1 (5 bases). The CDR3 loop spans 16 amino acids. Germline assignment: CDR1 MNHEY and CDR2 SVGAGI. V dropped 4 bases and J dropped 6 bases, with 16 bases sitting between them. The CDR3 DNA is TGTGCCAGCAGTTCCGACGGGACCTATTTTAATTCACCCCTCCACTTT. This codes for CASSSDGTYFNSPLHF.

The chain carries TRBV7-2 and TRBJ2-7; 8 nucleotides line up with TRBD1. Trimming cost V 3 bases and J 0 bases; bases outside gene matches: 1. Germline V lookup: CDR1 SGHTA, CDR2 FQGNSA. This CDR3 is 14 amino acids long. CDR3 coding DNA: TGTGCCAGCAGCTTCCAGGGGGCCTCCTACGAGCAGTACTTC. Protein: CASSFQGASYEQYF.

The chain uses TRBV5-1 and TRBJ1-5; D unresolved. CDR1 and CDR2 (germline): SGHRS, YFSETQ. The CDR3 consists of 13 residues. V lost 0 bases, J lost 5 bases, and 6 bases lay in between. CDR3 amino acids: CASSLGRDQPQHF. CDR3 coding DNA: TGCGCCAGCAGCTTGGGGAGAGATCAGCCCCAGCATTTT.

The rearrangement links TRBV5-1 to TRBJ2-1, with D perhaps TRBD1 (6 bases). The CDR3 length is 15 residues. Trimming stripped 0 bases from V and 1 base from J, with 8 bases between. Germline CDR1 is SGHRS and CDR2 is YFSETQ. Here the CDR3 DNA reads TGCGCCAGCAGCTTGGACAGGGCTTCCTACAATGAGCAGTTCTTC. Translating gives CASSLDRASYNEQFF.

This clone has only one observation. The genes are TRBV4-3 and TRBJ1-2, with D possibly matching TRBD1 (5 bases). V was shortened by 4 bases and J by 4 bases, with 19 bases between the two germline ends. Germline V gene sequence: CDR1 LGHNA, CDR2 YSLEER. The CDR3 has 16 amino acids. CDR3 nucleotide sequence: TGCGCCAGCAGCCGAGAGACAGCTGCCCCTCTCTATGGCTACACCTTC. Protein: CASSRETAAPLYGYTF.

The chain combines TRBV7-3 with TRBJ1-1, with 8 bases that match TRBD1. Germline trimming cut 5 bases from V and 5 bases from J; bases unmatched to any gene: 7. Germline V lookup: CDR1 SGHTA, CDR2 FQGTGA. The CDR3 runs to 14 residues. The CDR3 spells CASSRSTGGTEAFF. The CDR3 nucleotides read TGTGCCAGCAGCCGATCAACAGGGGGAACTGAAGCTTTCTTT. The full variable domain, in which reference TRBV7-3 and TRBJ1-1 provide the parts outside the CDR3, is GAGVSQTPSNKVTEKGKYVELRCDPISGHTALYWYRQSLGQGPEFLIYFQGTGAADDSGLPNDRFFAVRPEGSVSTLKIQRTERGDSAVYLCASSRSTGGTEAFFGQGTRLTVV.

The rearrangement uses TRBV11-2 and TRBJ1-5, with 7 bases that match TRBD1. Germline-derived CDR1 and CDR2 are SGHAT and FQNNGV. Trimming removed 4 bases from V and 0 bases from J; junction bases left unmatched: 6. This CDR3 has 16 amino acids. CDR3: CASSWGTDPSNQPQHF. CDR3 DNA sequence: TGTGCCAGCAGCTGGGGGACAGACCCTAGCAATCAGCCCCAGCATTTT.

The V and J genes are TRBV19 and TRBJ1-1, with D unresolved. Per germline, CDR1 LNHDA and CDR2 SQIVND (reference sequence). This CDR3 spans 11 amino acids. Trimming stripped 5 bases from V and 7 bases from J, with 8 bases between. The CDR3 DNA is TGTGCCAGTAGTGGGAGCGTTGAAGCTTTCTTT. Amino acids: CASSGSVEAFF.

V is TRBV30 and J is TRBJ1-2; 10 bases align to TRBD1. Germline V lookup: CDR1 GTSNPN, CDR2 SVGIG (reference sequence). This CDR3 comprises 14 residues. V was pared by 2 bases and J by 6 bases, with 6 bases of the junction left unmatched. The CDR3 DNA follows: TGTGCCTGGAGTACGGGACAGGGGTTAGATGGCTACACCTTC. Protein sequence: CAWSTGQGLDGYTF.

The CDR3 reads CASPTTQRSSGANVLTF. The CDR3 coding sequence is TGTGCAAGTCCTACGACACAACGGTCCTCTGGGGCCAACGTCCTGACTTTC. The chain links TRBV12-2 to TRBJ2-6; no check of the table's D call, TRBD1, against the DNA was made. TRBV12-2 is shown as a pseudogene. CDR3 length equals 17 residues.

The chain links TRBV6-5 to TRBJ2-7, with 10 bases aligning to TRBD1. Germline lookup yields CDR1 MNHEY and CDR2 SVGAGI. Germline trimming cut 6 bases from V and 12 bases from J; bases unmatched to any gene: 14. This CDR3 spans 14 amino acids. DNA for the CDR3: TGTGCCAGCAGCCTGAGGGGGACAGGGGTCCGTCGGTACTTC. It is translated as CASSLRGTGVRRYF.

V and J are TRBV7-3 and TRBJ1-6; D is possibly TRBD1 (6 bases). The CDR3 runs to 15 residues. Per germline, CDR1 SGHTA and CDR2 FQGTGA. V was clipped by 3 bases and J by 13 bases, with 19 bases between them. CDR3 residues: CASSFGDRSSTPLHF. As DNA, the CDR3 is TGTGCCAGCAGCTTTGGAGACAGGTCCTCGACGCCCCTCCACTTT.

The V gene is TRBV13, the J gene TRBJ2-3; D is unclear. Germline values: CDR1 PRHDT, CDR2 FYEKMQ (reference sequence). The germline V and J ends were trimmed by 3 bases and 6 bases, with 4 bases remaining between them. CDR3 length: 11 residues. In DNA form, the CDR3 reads TGTGCCAGCAGCTTCGGGGATACGCAGTATTTT. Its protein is CASSFGDTQYF.